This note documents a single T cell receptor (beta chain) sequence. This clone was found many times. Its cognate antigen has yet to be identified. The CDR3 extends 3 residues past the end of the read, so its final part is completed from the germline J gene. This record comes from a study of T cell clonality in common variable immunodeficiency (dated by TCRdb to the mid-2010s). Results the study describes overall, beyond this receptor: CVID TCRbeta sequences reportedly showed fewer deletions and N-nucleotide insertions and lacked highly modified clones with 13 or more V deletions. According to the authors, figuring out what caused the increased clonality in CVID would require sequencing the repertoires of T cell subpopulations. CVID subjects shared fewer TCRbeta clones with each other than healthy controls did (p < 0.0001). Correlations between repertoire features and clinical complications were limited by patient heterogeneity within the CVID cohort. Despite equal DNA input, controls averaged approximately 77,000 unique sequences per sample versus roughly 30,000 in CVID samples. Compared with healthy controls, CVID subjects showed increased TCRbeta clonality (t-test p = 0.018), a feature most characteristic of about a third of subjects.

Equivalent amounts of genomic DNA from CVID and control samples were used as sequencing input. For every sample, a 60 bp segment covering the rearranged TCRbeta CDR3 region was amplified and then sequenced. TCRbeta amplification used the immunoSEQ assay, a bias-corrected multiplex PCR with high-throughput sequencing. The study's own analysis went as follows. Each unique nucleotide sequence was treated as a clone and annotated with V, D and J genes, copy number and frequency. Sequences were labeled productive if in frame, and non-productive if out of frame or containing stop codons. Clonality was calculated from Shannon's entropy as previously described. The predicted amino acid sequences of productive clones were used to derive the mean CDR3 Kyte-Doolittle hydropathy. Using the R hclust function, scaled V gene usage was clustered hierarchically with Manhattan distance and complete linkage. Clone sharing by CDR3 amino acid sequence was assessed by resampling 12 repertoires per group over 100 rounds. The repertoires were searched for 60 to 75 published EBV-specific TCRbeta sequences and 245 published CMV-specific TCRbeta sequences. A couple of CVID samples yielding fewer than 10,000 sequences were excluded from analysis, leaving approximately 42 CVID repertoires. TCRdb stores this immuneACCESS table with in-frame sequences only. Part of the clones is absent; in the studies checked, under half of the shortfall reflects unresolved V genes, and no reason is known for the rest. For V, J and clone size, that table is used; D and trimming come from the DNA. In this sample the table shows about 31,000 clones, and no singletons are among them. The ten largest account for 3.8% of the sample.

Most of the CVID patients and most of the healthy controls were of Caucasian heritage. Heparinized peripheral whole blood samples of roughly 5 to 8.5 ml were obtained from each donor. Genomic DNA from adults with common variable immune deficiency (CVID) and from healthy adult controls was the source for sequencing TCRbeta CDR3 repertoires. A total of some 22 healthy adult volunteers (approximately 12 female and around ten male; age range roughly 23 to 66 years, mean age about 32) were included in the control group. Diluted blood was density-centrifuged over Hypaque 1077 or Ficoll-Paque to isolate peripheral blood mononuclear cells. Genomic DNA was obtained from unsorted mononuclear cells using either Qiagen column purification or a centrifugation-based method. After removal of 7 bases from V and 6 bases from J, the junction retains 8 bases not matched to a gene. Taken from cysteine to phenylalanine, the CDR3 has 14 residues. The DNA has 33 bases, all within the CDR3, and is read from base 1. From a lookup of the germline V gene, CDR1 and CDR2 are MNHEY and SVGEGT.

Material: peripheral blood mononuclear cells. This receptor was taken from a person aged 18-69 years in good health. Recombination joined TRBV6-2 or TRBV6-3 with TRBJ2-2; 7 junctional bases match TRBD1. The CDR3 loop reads CASNPGQRSGELFF. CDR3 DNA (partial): TGTGCCAGCAACCCGGGACAGAGGTCCGGGGAG.